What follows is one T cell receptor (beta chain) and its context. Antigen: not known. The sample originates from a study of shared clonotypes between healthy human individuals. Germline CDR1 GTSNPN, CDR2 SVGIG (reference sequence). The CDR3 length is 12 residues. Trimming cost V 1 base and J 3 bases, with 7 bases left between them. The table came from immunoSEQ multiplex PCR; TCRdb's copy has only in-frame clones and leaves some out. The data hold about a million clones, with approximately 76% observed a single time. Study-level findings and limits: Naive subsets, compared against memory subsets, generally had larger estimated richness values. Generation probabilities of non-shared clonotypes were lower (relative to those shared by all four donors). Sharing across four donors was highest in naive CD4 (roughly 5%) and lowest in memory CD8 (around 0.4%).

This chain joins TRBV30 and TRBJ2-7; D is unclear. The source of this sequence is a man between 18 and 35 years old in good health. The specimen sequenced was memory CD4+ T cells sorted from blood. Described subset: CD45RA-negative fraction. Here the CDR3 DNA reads TGTGCCTGGAGTGGCCTGGGCTACGAGCAGTACTTC. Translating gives CAWSGLGYEQYF.